This T cell receptor beta chain was sequenced for a study of PD-1 blockade in classical Hodgkin lymphoma. The protocol was immunoSEQ multiplex PCR, while the TCRdb copy is restricted to in-frame clones and leaves out a portion. The table records 150,000 or so clones, about 81% of them present only once. Broader study findings: Repertoire difference causes, possibly disease activity or prior therapy, remain undefined. Complete responders' baseline diversity resembled that of newly diagnosed patients. According to reports, newly diagnosed patients had lower baseline TCR diversity than healthy donors, and relapsed/refractory patients had lower baseline TCR diversity still.

All patients experienced relapse after autologous stem cell transplantation, and brentuximab vedotin exposure was variable. Complete response, partial response or progressive disease constituted the best responses recorded. Details on this clone: The target antigen is unknown.

The sample was peripheral blood mononuclear cells (PBMCs), taken before the second cycle of nivolumab. This sequence was found in a human donor with classical Hodgkin lymphoma.

CDR3 bases: TGTGCCAGCAGTTTACTAGGTAGGTCCTACGAGCAGTACTTC. Protein product: CASSLLGRSYEQYF. This chain links TRBV27 with TRBJ2-7, with no clear D. V was shortened by 2 bases and J by 1 base, with 9 bases between the two germline ends. This CDR3 contains 14 residues. Germline V lookup: CDR1 MNHEY, CDR2 SMNVEV (reference sequence).